This is a list of T cell receptor beta chains from one sample in a study of blood T cells in healthy people across ages. TCRdb recomputed calls from the 5' RACE reads with MiXCR, one row per CDR3 protein. The sample shows about 720,000 distinct CDR3 sequences, 22% of them seen only once. The material sequenced was blood. These receptor sequences come from an older man in good health. CDR3s include the opening cysteine and the closing phenylalanine or tryptophan. D genes are given only for firm matches. A clone size is listed for some rows: how often the clone was seen (once, few, many), or a class if it is expanded.

j_call	cdr3_length	clone_size	d_call	v_call	cdr3_aa	cdr3_nt
TRBJ1-1	13	-	TRBD1	TRBV29-1	CSVDRVGDTEAFF	TGCAGCGTCGACAGGGTCGGAGACACTGAAGCTTTCTTT
TRBJ2-3	16	-	TRBD1	TRBV6-1	CASSAPGQGASDTQYF	TGTGCCAGCAGTGCCCCGGGACAGGGAGCCTCCGATACGCAGTATTTT
TRBJ2-7	15	-	-	TRBV19	CASSIMGGLLVWEYF	TGTGCCAGTAGTATTATGGGGGGCCTTTTGGTTTGGGAGTACTTC
TRBJ1-6	15	-	-	TRBV7-2	CASSLGARVNSPLHF	TGTGCCAGCAGCTTAGGCGCCAGGGTGAATTCACCCCTCCACTTT
TRBJ2-1	19	-	TRBD2	TRBV4-1	CASSQDWGLAGRGYNEQFF	TGCGCCAGCAGCCAAGATTGGGGACTAGCGGGGAGGGGATACAATGAGCAGTTCTTC
TRBJ1-1	13	many	TRBD1	TRBV5-1	CASRGDRNTEAFF	TGCGCCAGCAGGGGGGACAGGAACACTGAAGCTTTCTTT
TRBJ2-1	15	-	TRBD1	TRBV12-3/TRBV12-4	CASNGGAGGFGEQFF	TGTGCCAGCAACGGGGGAGCAGGGGGCTTCGGTGAGCAGTTCTTC
TRBJ1-2	15	few	TRBD1	TRBV5-6	CASSPGQGGFYGYTF	TGTGCCAGCAGCCCTGGACAGGGCGGCTTCTATGGCTACACCTTC
TRBJ1-4	17	-	-	TRBV4-1	CASTPASARGDNEKLFF	TGCGCCAGCACCCCAGCCTCCGCCCGAGGAGATAATGAAAAACTGTTTTTT
TRBJ1-1	15	few	-	TRBV4-2	CASSQVRQKDTEAFF	TGTGCCAGCAGCCAAGTGAGACAGAAAGACACTGAAGCTTTCTTT
TRBJ2-3	16	few	TRBD1	TRBV4-3	CASSQVWGQGVDTQYF	TGCGCCAGCAGCCAAGTTTGGGGACAGGGGGTAGATACGCAGTATTTT
TRBJ2-7	15	-	-	TRBV6-1	CASRAETTSSYEQYF	TGTGCCAGCAGGGCCGAAACTACTTCCTCCTACGAGCAGTACTTC
TRBJ2-1	15	-	-	TRBV7-6	CASSPTPGSKNEQFF	TGTGCCAGCAGCCCGACCCCCGGGAGTAAAAATGAGCAGTTCTTC
TRBJ2-3	16	few	-	TRBV6-6	CAIDWDPPVLPDTQYF	TGTGCCATAGATTGGGACCCTCCCGTCCTCCCAGATACGCAGTATTTT
TRBJ1-5	12	-	-	TRBV28	CASSLLVQPQHF	TGTGCCAGCAGTTTACTGGTTCAGCCCCAGCATTTT
TRBJ2-7	17	few	-	TRBV28	CASSPPPTRRGSYEQYF	TGTGCCAGCAGTCCTCCCCCGACCCGTCGAGGCTCCTACGAGCAGTACTTC
TRBJ1-4	15	-	-	TRBV14	CASSQDGLRYEKLFF	TGTGCCAGCAGCCAAGACGGACTACGATACGAAAAACTGTTTTTT
TRBJ1-5	14	-	-	TRBV20-1	CSARDSAGQGPQHF	TGCAGTGCTAGAGATAGTGCAGGCCAGGGGCCCCAGCATTTT
TRBJ1-6	14	few	TRBD1	TRBV3-1	CASRRQGVASPLHF	TGTGCCAGCAGGAGACAGGGGGTGGCATCACCCCTCCACTTT
TRBJ2-3	13	few	-	TRBV9	CASRGGAADTQYF	TGTGCCAGCAGGGGGGGAGCGGCAGATACGCAGTATTTT
TRBJ2-1	14	few	TRBD2	TRBV5-1	CASSPGTTHNEQFF	TGCGCCAGCAGCCCCGGGACTACCCACAATGAGCAGTTCTTC
TRBJ2-6	16	few	TRBD2	TRBV25-1	CASSSGSISGANVLTF	TGTGCCAGTTCTAGCGGGTCAATCTCTGGGGCCAACGTCCTGACTTTC
TRBJ2-6	18	few	-	TRBV4-1	CASSQDSPRGSGANVLTF	TGCGCCAGCAGCCAAGATTCGCCTCGGGGCTCTGGGGCCAACGTCCTGACTTTC
TRBJ2-6	16	-	-	TRBV7-2	CASSLAGTPGANVLTF	TGTGCCAGCAGCTTAGCGGGGACCCCTGGGGCCAACGTCCTGACTTTC
TRBJ2-3	16	-	TRBD1	TRBV24-1	CATSDPRQGRTDTQYF	TGTGCCACCAGTGACCCCCGACAGGGGCGCACAGATACGCAGTATTTT
TRBJ2-1	15	-	TRBD2	TRBV20-1	CSARPPSGSYNEQFF	TGCAGTGCTAGGCCCCCTAGCGGCTCCTACAATGAGCAGTTCTTC
TRBJ2-1	14	few	TRBD2	TRBV12-3/TRBV12-4	CASSLSGRVTEQFF	TGTGCCAGCAGTTTAAGCGGGAGGGTTACTGAGCAGTTCTTC
TRBJ1-1	14	few	-	TRBV20-1	CSASDRVGFTEAFF	TGCAGTGCTAGTGATCGGGTGGGGTTCACTGAAGCTTTCTTT
TRBJ2-5	17	few	TRBD2	TRBV7-2	CAGSLSSAAGVWETQYF	TGTGCCGGCAGCTTAAGCTCTGCAGCGGGAGTGTGGGAGACCCAGTACTTC
TRBJ2-4	15	many	TRBD1	TRBV20-1	CSASRGQGTKNIQYF	TGCAGTGCTAGTAGGGGACAGGGTACCAAAAACATTCAGTACTTC
TRBJ1-4	17	-	-	TRBV5-1	CASSLGATGATNEKLFF	TGCGCCAGCAGCTTGGGGGCCACAGGTGCAACTAATGAAAAACTGTTTTTT
TRBJ2-1	13	-	TRBD2	TRBV20-1	CSASSGSYNEQFF	TGCAGTGCTAGTAGCGGGAGCTACAATGAGCAGTTCTTC
TRBJ1-1	12	few	-	TRBV12-3/TRBV12-4	CASSHLSTEAFF	TGTGCCAGCAGCCACCTTTCCACTGAAGCTTTCTTT
TRBJ1-1	13	-	-	TRBV12-3/TRBV12-4	CASSVRVRTEAFF	TGTGCCAGCAGTGTCCGGGTGAGAACTGAAGCTTTCTTT
TRBJ2-3	16	few	-	TRBV20-1	CSARDWRVSSTDTQYF	TGCAGTGCTAGAGATTGGAGGGTCTCTAGCACAGATACGCAGTATTTT
TRBJ1-2	13	-	-	TRBV9	CASSVAPKSGYTF	TGTGCCAGCAGCGTGGCCCCGAAATCGGGCTACACCTTC
TRBJ2-1	15	few	TRBD2	TRBV20-1	CSVVSGEPSYNEQFF	TGCAGTGTGGTTAGCGGGGAACCCTCCTACAATGAGCAGTTCTTC
TRBJ2-1	11	-	-	TRBV12-3/TRBV12-4	CASSTFREQFF	TGTGCCAGCAGTACCTTCCGCGAGCAGTTCTTC
TRBJ2-5	15	-	-	TRBV7-9	CASSPGRVGQETQYF	TGTGCCAGCAGCCCCGGAAGGGTAGGACAAGAGACCCAGTACTTC
TRBJ1-3	16	-	-	TRBV4-1	CASSQGDGDSGNTIYF	TGCGCCAGCAGCCAAGGAGACGGTGACTCTGGAAACACCATATATTTT
TRBJ2-1	16	few	-	TRBV15	CATSRDLGGTSNEQFF	TGTGCCACCAGCAGAGATCTGGGGGGCACTAGCAATGAGCAGTTCTTC
TRBJ1-2	14	-	TRBD1	TRBV5-1	CASGNLGQGYGYTF	TGCGCCAGCGGAAATCTTGGACAGGGCTATGGCTACACCTTC
TRBJ2-7	15	-	-	TRBV7-9	CASSLGAVRRYEQYF	TGTGCCAGCAGCTTAGGGGCAGTCCGCCGGTACGAGCAGTACTTC
TRBJ2-4	15	-	-	TRBV19	CASTAGHLPKNIQYF	TGTGCCAGTACGGCGGGACATTTACCGAAAAACATTCAGTACTTC
TRBJ1-2	14	-	-	TRBV4-1	CASSQPLGTGGYTF	TGCGCCAGCAGCCAGCCCCTGGGAACGGGTGGCTACACCTTC
TRBJ1-4	14	-	-	TRBV10-2	CASSEGGRGEKLFF	TGCGCCAGCAGTGAAGGAGGGAGAGGGGAAAAACTGTTTTTT
TRBJ2-5	14	few	-	TRBV19	CASKGGTAQETQYF	TGTGCCAGTAAGGGGGGGACAGCCCAAGAGACCCAGTACTTC
TRBJ2-3	15	-	-	TRBV20-1	CSARATERSTDTQYF	TGCAGTGCTAGAGCCACGGAAAGGAGCACAGATACGCAGTATTTT
TRBJ2-3	11	-	-	TRBV29-1	CSVDNPDTQYF	TGCAGCGTCGACAACCCAGATACGCAGTATTTT
TRBJ1-1	13	few	-	TRBV19	CATDGGSGTEAFF	TGTGCCACAGACGGGGGGAGTGGAACTGAAGCTTTCTTT
TRBJ2-7	14	-	-	TRBV5-1	CASSNRGSVYEQYF	TGCGCCAGCAGCAACCGGGGATCTGTCTACGAGCAGTACTTC
TRBJ1-6	17	few	TRBD1	TRBV5-1	CASSLTRGTADNSPLHF	TGCGCCAGCAGCTTGACGAGAGGGACAGCAGATAATTCACCCCTCCACTTT
TRBJ2-1	15	once	-	TRBV3-1	CASSQEYSGQGEQFF	TGTGCCAGCAGCCAAGAGTATTCGGGGCAGGGTGAGCAGTTCTTC
TRBJ2-1	20	-	TRBD2	TRBV7-3	CASSLFSTGTSGNSYNEQFF	TGTGCCAGCAGCCTCTTTTCGACAGGGACTAGCGGAAACTCCTACAATGAGCAGTTCTTC
TRBJ2-5	16	few	-	TRBV10-3	CAISEGVPRSQETQYF	TGTGCCATCAGTGAGGGGGTCCCCAGGTCTCAAGAGACCCAGTACTTC
TRBJ1-6	15	-	-	TRBV12-3/TRBV12-4	CASSLRSSYNSPLHF	TGTGCCAGTAGTCTCAGGAGCTCCTATAATTCACCCCTCCACTTT